These T cell receptor beta chains were read from a single sample in a study of radiotherapy plus CTLA-4 blockade in lung cancer. Clones were read by immunoSEQ multiplex PCR, and TCRdb kept only the in-frame ones, dropping some. The repertoire holds around 59,000 clones, with 70% to 80% as singletons. The sequenced sample was peripheral blood, obtained from a patient treated with radiotherapy plus ipilimumab. Every receptor here comes from a human donor with non-small cell lung cancer who had a partial response to radiotherapy plus ipilimumab. The conserved cysteine and the conserved F or W are not part of the CDR3 here. The order of the fields is clone size, J gene, V gene, CDR3 protein. Some rows mark clone size as missing; the rest say once, few, many or name a class of expanded clone.

size: NA; J: TRBJ2-7; V: TRBV7-9; CDR3: ASSLGLAGLGGEQY
size: NA; J: TRBJ1-5; V: TRBV18; CDR3: ASSPPGGPQH
size: once; J: TRBJ2-3; V: TRBV10-3; CDR3: AISESLALTDTQY
size: NA; J: TRBJ1-1; V: TRBV28; CDR3: ASSLGDSLNTEAF
size: NA; J: TRBJ1-2; V: TRBV29-1; CDR3: SVEAQRYGYT
size: NA; J: TRBJ2-7; V: TRBV7-9; CDR3: ASSLAPYEQY
size: NA; J: TRBJ2-7; V: TRBV27; CDR3: ASGGDSGYEQY
size: once; J: TRBJ1-4; V: TRBV5-1; CDR3: ASSFSGTVNEKLF
size: few; J: TRBJ2-1; V: TRBV7-9; CDR3: ASTRDREGDEQF
size: NA; J: TRBJ1-3; V: TRBV19; CDR3: ASTQQGFSGNTIY
size: NA; J: TRBJ1-1; V: TRBV7-3; CDR3: ASSFAGGTEAF
size: NA; J: TRBJ2-5; V: TRBV28; CDR3: ASSLYLLAGAGETQY
size: once; J: TRBJ1-3; V: TRBV4-1; CDR3: ASSPAGNTIY
size: NA; J: TRBJ1-3; V: TRBV6-5; CDR3: ASRGTVSSGNTIY
size: few; J: TRBJ1-5; V: TRBV2; CDR3: ASSATGGWGQPQH
size: NA; J: TRBJ2-3; V: TRBV5-1; CDR3: ASSTRQGRDTQY
size: NA; J: TRBJ2-5; V: TRBV5-4; CDR3: ASSLAGGARTQY
size: once; J: TRBJ1-4; V: TRBV29-1; CDR3: SVRGSEEKLF
size: NA; J: TRBJ2-7; V: TRBV6-6; CDR3: ASSGLGGEQY
size: once; J: TRBJ1-1; V: TRBV10-1; CDR3: ASSEFGQGGNTEAF
size: few; J: TRBJ2-1; V: TRBV5-1; CDR3: ASSADSYNEQF
size: NA; J: TRBJ2-2; V: TRBV5-1; CDR3: ASSLDGGWTGELF
size: once; J: TRBJ1-5; V: TRBV7-2; CDR3: ASSQQGGQPQH
size: few; J: TRBJ2-7; V: TRBV10-3; CDR3: AISEAGQGSYEQY
size: NA; J: TRBJ1-5; V: TRBV6-1; CDR3: ASSEAANSNQPQH
size: NA; J: TRBJ2-3; V: TRBV1; CDR3: TSSQDGSGGNTQY
size: NA; J: TRBJ2-7; V: TRBV5-5; CDR3: ASSSGQGPIYEQY
size: NA; J: TRBJ2-7; V: TRBV9; CDR3: ASSPSGTGAPYEQY
size: NA; J: TRBJ1-5; V: TRBV18; CDR3: ASSPGQGGSNQPQH
size: few; J: TRBJ1-5; V: TRBV7-9; CDR3: ASSSDTSNQPQH
size: NA; J: TRBJ2-4; V: TRBV5-1; CDR3: ASSLETGTKNIQY
size: NA; J: TRBJ1-3; V: TRBV18; CDR3: ASSPGRGEYSGNTIY
size: NA; J: TRBJ2-1; V: TRBV5-4; CDR3: ASSLSSSYNEQF
size: NA; J: TRBJ2-1; V: TRBV7-9; CDR3: ASSLTGLAGGNEQF
size: NA; J: TRBJ2-1; V: TRBV7-2; CDR3: ASTLRGGTNEQF
size: few; J: TRBJ2-1; V: TRBV18; CDR3: ASSLKQGYEQF